Below are 9 T cell receptor beta chains sequenced from a single sample in a study of blood T cell repertoires in COVID-19. Clones were sequenced by immunoSEQ multiplex PCR, and TCRdb holds only the in-frame ones, with some missing. The data show under 120,000 clones, with under 80% seen just once and roughly 19% held by the top ten. The sample consisted of peripheral blood. These receptors were collected from a man aged 65 to 85 with active or convalescent COVID-19.

This clone occurred once. The chain links TRBV19 to TRBJ2-7; tentative D call: TRBD1 (7 bases). CDR1 is LNHDA, CDR2 SQIVND, per germline (reference sequence). Trimming pared 3 bases from V and 6 bases from J, leaving 12 bases between. This CDR3 has 13 residues. The CDR3 here is CASSIGQGGEQYF. In nucleotides, the CDR3 is TGTGCCAGTAGTATTGGCCAGGGGGGCGAGCAGTACTTC. The full variable domain, rest sourced from reference TRBV19 and TRBJ2-7, is DGGITQSPKYLFRKEGQNVTLSCEQNLNHDAMYWYRQDPGQGLRLIYYSQIVNDFQKGDIAEGYSVSREKKESFPLTVTSAQKNPTAFYLCASSIGQGGEQYFGPGTRLTVT.

CDR3 nucleotide sequence: TGTGCCAGCAGCGCGAACTGGATTGCGGGGGGGCCCCATGAGACCCAGTACTTC. Translated: CASSANWIAGGPHETQYF. The chain couples TRBV7-2 to TRBJ2-5; 9 nucleotides agree with TRBD2. The length of the CDR3 is 18 residues. J gave up 5 bases and V 5 bases, and 18 bases lay outside the gene matches. The germline V gene has CDR1 SGHTA and CDR2 FQGNSA.

The CDR3 bases are TGCGCCAGCAGTCTGTCGGTTAACACTGAAGCTTTCTTT. Its translation: CASSLSVNTEAFF. The chain combines TRBV10-2 with TRBJ1-1, with no clear D. Trimming cost V 5 bases and J 2 bases, with 9 bases left between them. This CDR3 has 13 residues. In germline, CDR1 is WSHSY, CDR2 SAAADI.

V is TRBV6-5 and J is TRBJ2-4, with D possibly TRBD1 on 6 matching bases. This CDR3 region has 16 residues. The V gene's germline CDR1 is MNHEY and CDR2 SVGAGI. V lost 0 bases and J lost 1, with 10 bases in between. Here the CDR3 reads CASSYSQGTAKNIQYF. Written as DNA, the CDR3 is TGTGCCAGCAGTTACTCCCAGGGGACGGCCAAAAACATTCAGTACTTC.

The chain links TRBV9 to TRBJ2-3; 8 bases line up with TRBD1. The CDR3 sequence is 12 residues long. Germline CDR1 reads SGDLS; CDR2 reads YYNGEE. Trimming at V came to 5 bases and at J to 6 bases, leaving 2 bases not matched to a gene. CDR3 bases: TGTGCCAGCAGTCAGGGGGCGGATACGCAGTATTTT. Its translation is CASSQGADTQYF. The whole variable domain, filled in from reference TRBV9 and TRBJ2-3, reads DSGVTQTPKHLITATGQRVTLRCSPRSGDLSVYWYQQSLDQGLQFLIQYYNGEERAKGNILERFSAQQFPDLHSELNLSSLELGDSALYFCASSQGADTQYFGPGTRLTVL.

The chain links TRBV4-1 to TRBJ2-3; 9 bases are shared with TRBD1. With V trimmed by 2 bases and J by 4 bases, 7 bases remained unmatched. Germline V gene data show CDR1 as MGHRA and CDR2 as YSYEKL. The CDR3 is made up of 16 amino acids. The CDR3 loop reads CASSQHRDRVADTQYF. Here the CDR3 DNA reads TGCGCCAGCAGCCAACATCGGGACAGGGTGGCAGATACGCAGTATTTT.

The gene calls are TRBV6-4 and TRBJ2-5, with 8 positions matching TRBD2. CDR3 size: 17 residues. J gave up 4 bases and V 8 bases, and 18 bases lay outside the gene matches. CDR1 and CDR2 from the germline V gene are MRHNA and SNTAGT. Written as DNA, the CDR3 is TGTGCCAGCGGAACTTCGGGGGGGCCCCATGTAAGAGAGACCCAGTACTTC. Encoded protein: CASGTSGGPHVRETQYF.

The V call is TRBV6-5, the J call TRBJ2-3, with 7 positions matching TRBD2. The CDR3 spans 14 residues. Germline CDR1 reads MNHEY; CDR2 reads SVGAGI. V trimming: 5 bases; J trimming: 5 bases; junction bases outside the gene matches: 7. The CDR3 is CASSIRTSGDTQYF. CDR3 bases: TGTGCCAGCAGTATCCGGACTAGTGGAGATACGCAGTATTTT.

The V and J genes are TRBV18 and TRBJ2-5; D may be TRBD2 (5 bases). The V gene lost 1 base and the J gene lost 4 bases, with 16 bases spanning the gap. The CDR3 length is 16 residues. Per the germline V gene, CDR1 is KGHSH and CDR2 is LQKENI. CDR3 DNA: TGTGCCAGCTCACCACTGATCGGCAGTCGGGGAGAGACCCAGTACTTC. As protein: CASSPLIGSRGETQYF.